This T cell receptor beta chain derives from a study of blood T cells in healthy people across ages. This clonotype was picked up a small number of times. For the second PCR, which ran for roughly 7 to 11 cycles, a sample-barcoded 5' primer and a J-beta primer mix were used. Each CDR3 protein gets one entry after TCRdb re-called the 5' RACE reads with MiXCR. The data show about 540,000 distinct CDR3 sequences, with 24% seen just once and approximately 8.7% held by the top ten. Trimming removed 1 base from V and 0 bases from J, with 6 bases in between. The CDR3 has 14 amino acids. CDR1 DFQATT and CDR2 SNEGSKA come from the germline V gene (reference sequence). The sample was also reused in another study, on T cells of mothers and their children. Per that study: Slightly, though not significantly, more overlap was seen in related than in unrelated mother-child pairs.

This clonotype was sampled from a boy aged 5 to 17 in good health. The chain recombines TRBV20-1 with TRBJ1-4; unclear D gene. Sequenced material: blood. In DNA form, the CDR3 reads TGCAGTGCTAGAGGTGGAGCAACTAATGAAAAACTGTTTTTT. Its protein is CSARGGATNEKLFF.